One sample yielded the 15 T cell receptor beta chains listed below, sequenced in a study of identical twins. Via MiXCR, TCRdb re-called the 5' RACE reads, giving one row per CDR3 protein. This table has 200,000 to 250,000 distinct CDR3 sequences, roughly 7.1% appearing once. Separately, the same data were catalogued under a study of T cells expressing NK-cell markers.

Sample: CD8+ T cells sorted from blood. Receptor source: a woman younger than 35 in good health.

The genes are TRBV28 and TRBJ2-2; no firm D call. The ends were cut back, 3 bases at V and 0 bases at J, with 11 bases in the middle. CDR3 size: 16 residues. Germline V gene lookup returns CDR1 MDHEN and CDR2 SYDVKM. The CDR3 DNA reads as TGTGCCAGCAGTTTCGTAGTACCTGCGAACACCGGGGAGCTGTTTTTT. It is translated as CASSFVVPANTGELFF.

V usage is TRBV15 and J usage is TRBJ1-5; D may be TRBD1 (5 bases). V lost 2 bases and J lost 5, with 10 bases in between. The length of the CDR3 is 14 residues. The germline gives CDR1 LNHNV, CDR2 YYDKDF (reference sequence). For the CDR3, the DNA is TGTGCCACCAGCAGAATGCAGGGAGATCAGCCCCAGCATTTT. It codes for CATSRMQGDQPQHF.

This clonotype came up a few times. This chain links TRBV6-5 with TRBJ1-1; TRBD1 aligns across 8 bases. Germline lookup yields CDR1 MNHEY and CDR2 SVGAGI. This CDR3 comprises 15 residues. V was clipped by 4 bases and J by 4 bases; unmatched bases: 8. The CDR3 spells CASSSETGAFTEAFF. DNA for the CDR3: TGTGCCAGCAGTTCGGAGACAGGGGCGTTCACTGAAGCTTTCTTT.

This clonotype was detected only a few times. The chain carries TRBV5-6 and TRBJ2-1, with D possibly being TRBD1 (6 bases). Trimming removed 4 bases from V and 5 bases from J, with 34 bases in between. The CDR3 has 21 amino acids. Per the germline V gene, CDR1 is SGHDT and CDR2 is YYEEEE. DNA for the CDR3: TGTGCCAGCAGCGCGCCCGATTTGACAGGCAGAAGATTTGACAGGCACAATGAGCAGTTCTTC. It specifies CASSAPDLTGRRFDRHNEQFF.

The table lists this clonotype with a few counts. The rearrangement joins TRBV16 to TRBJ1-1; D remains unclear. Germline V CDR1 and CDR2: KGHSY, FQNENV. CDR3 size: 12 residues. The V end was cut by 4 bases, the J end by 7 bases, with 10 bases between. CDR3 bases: TGTGCCAGCAGCCCAAAGAGAAGTGAAGCTTTCTTT. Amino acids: CASSPKRSEAFF.

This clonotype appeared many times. The CDR3 loop is CASSRLDTEAFF. CDR3 coding DNA: TGTGCCAGCAGCAGACTGGACACTGAAGCTTTCTTT. This rearrangement joins TRBV6-2 or TRBV6-3 to TRBJ1-1; no reliable D call. In germline, CDR1 is MNHEY, CDR2 SVGEGT. The CDR3 loop spans 12 amino acids. V lost 6 bases to trimming and J lost 3 bases, with 8 bases between them.

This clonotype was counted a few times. The CDR3 is CASSFDAGKFVETQYF. Written as DNA, the CDR3 is TGTGCCAGCAGCTTTGATGCAGGGAAGTTTGTGGAGACCCAGTACTTC. V and J are TRBV7-9 and TRBJ2-5; maybe TRBD1 (5 bases). The CDR3 extends over 16 amino acids. Germline values: CDR1 SEHNR, CDR2 FQNEAQ (reference sequence). V shed 3 bases and J shed 5 bases, with 19 bases lying between them.

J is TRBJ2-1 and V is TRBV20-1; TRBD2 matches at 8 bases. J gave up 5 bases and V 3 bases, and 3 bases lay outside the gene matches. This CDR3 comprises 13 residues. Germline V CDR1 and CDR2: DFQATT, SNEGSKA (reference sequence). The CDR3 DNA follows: TGCAGTGCTAGGGAGACTAGCGACAATGAGCAGTTCTTC. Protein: CSARETSDNEQFF.

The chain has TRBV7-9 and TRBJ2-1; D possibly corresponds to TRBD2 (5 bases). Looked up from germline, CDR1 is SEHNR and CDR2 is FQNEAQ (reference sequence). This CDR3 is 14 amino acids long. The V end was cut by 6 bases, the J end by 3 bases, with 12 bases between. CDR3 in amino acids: CASSGGGFYNEQFF. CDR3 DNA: TGTGCCAGCAGTGGAGGAGGATTCTACAATGAGCAGTTCTTC. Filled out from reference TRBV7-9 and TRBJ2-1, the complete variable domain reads DTGVSQNPRHKITKRGQNVTFRCDPISEHNRLYWYRQTLGQGPEFLTYFQNEAQLEKSRLLSDRFSAERPKGSFSTLEIQRTEQGDSAMYLCASSGGGFYNEQFFGPGTRLTVL.

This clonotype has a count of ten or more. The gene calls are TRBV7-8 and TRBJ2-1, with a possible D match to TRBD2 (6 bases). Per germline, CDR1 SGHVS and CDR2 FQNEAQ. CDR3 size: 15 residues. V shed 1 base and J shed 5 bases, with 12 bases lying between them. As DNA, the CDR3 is TGTGCCAGCAGCTTAGTTGGGACTGTTAACAATGAGCAGTTCTTC. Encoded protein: CASSLVGTVNNEQFF.

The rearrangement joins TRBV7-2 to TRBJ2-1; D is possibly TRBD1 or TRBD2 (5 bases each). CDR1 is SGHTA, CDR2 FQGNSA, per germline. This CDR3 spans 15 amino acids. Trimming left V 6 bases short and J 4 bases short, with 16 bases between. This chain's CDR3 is CASSWTGTIYNEQFF. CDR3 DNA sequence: TGTGCCAGCAGTTGGACCGGGACCATTTACAATGAGCAGTTCTTC.

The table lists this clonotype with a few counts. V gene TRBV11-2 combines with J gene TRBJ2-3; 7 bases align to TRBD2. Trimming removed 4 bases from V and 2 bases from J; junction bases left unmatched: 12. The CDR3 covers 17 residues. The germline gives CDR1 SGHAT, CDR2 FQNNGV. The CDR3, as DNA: TGTGCCAGCAGCTCCTATCACGGACTAGTTGTCACAGATACGCAGTATTTT. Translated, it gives CASSSYHGLVVTDTQYF.

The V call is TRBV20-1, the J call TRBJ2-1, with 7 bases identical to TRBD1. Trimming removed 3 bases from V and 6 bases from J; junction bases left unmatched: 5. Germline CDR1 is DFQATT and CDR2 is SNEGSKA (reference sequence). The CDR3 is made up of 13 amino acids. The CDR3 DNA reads TGCAGTGCTAGTTGGGCAGGGGGCAATGAGCAGTTCTTC. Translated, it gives CSASWAGGNEQFF.

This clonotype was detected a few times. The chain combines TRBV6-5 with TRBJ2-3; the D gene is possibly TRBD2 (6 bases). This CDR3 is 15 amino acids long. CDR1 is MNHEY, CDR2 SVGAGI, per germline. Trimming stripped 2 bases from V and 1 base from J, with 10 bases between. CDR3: CASSYLGEGTDTQYF. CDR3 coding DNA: TGTGCCAGCAGTTACCTGGGGGAGGGCACAGATACGCAGTATTTT.

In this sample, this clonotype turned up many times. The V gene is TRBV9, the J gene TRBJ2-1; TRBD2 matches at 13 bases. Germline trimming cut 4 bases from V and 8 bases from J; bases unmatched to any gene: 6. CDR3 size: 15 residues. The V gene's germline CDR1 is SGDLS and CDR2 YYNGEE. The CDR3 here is CASSPTSGGVYEQFF. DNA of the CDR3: TGTGCCAGCAGCCCAACTAGCGGGGGGGTATATGAGCAGTTCTTC.